Below, 28 T cell receptor beta chains from the same sample are listed, as sequenced in a study of blood T cell repertoires in COVID-19. TCRdb keeps only in-frame clones here, not all; method: immunoSEQ multiplex PCR. Of about 140,000 clones in the sample, around 80% were seen once. The specimen sequenced was PBMCs or T cells enriched from blood (not recorded which). These receptors came from a woman aged 18-35 years who had been exposed to COVID-19.

This clone was picked up a small number of times. The V call is TRBV3-1 (or the pseudogene TRBV3-2), the J call TRBJ1-1; 7 nucleotides match TRBD1. J was trimmed by 6 bases and V by 2 bases; bases with no gene match: 6. The germline V gene has CDR1 LGHDT and CDR2 YNNKEL (reference sequence). The CDR3 runs to 14 residues. CDR3 region: CASSQSDRTSEAFF. The CDR3 DNA sequence: TGTGCCAGCAGCCAATCGGACAGGACCTCTGAAGCTTTCTTT.

The rearrangement uses TRBV2 and TRBJ2-1; 11 positions match TRBD2. The germline gives CDR1 SNHLY, CDR2 FYNNEI. This CDR3 is built from 15 residues. J lost 4 bases, V lost 7 bases, and 6 bases had no gene match. The CDR3 spells CASKRLAGIYNEQFF. The CDR3 nucleotides are TGTGCCAGCAAGAGACTAGCGGGAATTTACAATGAGCAGTTCTTC.

The V call is TRBV10-2, the J call TRBJ1-1; D is possibly TRBD1 (5 bases). Trimming stripped 3 bases from V and 5 bases from J, with 10 bases between. The CDR3 has 13 amino acids. Germline-derived CDR1 and CDR2 are WSHSY and SAAADI. CDR3 sequence (DNA): TGCGCCAGCAGTGACAGGGTGAGGACTGAAGCTTTCTTT. It is translated as CASSDRVRTEAFF.

The V and J genes are TRBV30 and TRBJ2-7; D is undetermined. Trimming shortened V by 5 bases and J by 1 base, and 6 bases separated the two germline ends. The CDR3 has 11 amino acids. Germline V gene sequence: CDR1 GTSNPN, CDR2 SVGIG (reference sequence). CDR3 in DNA: TGTGCCTGGGGGCAGTCCTACGAGCAGTACTTC. The encoded protein is CAWGQSYEQYF.

This chain joins TRBV3-1 (or the pseudogene TRBV3-2) and TRBJ2-1; 16 bases line up with TRBD2. The CDR3 totals 21 residues. Germline V gene sequence: CDR1 LGHDT, CDR2 YNNKEL (reference sequence). J gave up 3 bases and V 1 base, and 12 bases lay outside the gene matches. The CDR3 nucleotides are TGTGCCAGCAGCCAAGCACCTCCGGGACTAGCGGGAGGGTTCATCTACAATGAGCAGTTCTTC. Translation: CASSQAPPGLAGGFIYNEQFF.

The V gene is TRBV4-3, the J gene TRBJ2-1; 9 bases are shared with TRBD1. From germline, CDR1 is LGHNA and CDR2 YSLEER. With 1 base clipped from V and 6 bases from J, the junction kept 10 bases outside the gene matches. The CDR3 consists of 17 residues. The CDR3 spells CASSQVSAGQGPNEQFF. As DNA, the CDR3 is TGCGCCAGCAGCCAAGTTAGCGCCGGACAGGGGCCCAATGAGCAGTTCTTC.

Only one count was recorded for this clone. The CDR3 sequence: CASLSGNTIYF. The CDR3 region has the DNA TGTGCCAGCTTATCTGGAAACACCATATATTTT. V gene TRBV19 combines with J gene TRBJ1-3; D is ambiguous. CDR1 LNHDA and CDR2 SQIVND come from the germline V gene (reference sequence). This CDR3 has 11 amino acids. The V end lost 9 bases, the J end lost 1 base, and 4 bases lay between the germline ends.

With regard to this clone: Other DNA sequences in this specimen translate into the identical CDR3. The chain has TRBV15 and TRBJ1-4; D ambiguous. The V gene's germline CDR1 is LNHNV and CDR2 YYDKDF (reference sequence). The V and J ends lost 0 bases and 5 bases respectively, with 7 bases between them. The CDR3 consists of 14 residues. The CDR3 region is CATSRDRGNEKLFF. Here the CDR3 DNA reads TGTGCCACCAGCAGAGATCGGGGAAATGAAAAACTGTTTTTT.

This clone has just one count. The rearrangement links TRBV13 to TRBJ2-5, with a weak D call TRBD2 (5 bases). V lost 3 bases, J lost 0 bases, and 11 bases lay in between. The CDR3 consists of 15 residues. Germline values: CDR1 PRHDT, CDR2 FYEKMQ (reference sequence). The CDR3 DNA is TGTGCCAGCAGCTTTGGACTGCTGTACCAAGAGACCCAGTACTTC. Protein: CASSFGLLYQETQYF.

The chain employs TRBV6-5 and TRBJ1-1; tentatively, D is TRBD1 (6 bases). Germline V CDR1 and CDR2: MNHEY, SVGAGI. CDR3 length: 13 residues. V shed 5 bases and J shed 4 bases, with 11 bases lying between them. This CDR3 is CASSHRDGTEAFF. CDR3 DNA: TGTGCCAGCAGTCACAGGGACGGCACTGAAGCTTTCTTT.

The chain is built from TRBV7-3 and TRBJ1-1; D possibly corresponds to TRBD1 (5 bases). Trimming stripped 6 bases from V and 11 bases from J, with 19 bases between. This CDR3 is 13 amino acids long. Germline V gene data show CDR1 as SGHTA and CDR2 as FQGTGA. The CDR3: CASSTTPGIEAFF. The CDR3 DNA is TGTGCCAGCAGTACCACACCAGGGATAGAGGCTTTCTTT.

The chain recombines TRBV6-1 with TRBJ1-5; D gene unclear. This CDR3 is built from 13 residues. Germline lookup yields CDR1 MNHNS and CDR2 SASEGT. Trimming pared 1 base from V and 9 bases from J, leaving 10 bases between. The CDR3 DNA reads TGTGCCAGCAGTGAAGGAGGAGGTAGGCCCCAGCATTTT. It is translated as CASSEGGGRPQHF.

V usage is TRBV27 and J usage is TRBJ1-1; possibly TRBD1 for D (6 bases). The V end lost 4 bases, the J end lost 6 bases, and 12 bases lay between the germline ends. Germline assignment: CDR1 MNHEY and CDR2 SMNVEV (reference sequence). This CDR3 is built from 13 residues. The CDR3 DNA reads as TGTGCCAGCAGTTCGACAGGTTTCTCTGAAGCTTTCTTT. This gives the protein CASSSTGFSEAFF.

The J gene is TRBJ2-1, the V gene TRBV9; 8 nucleotides match TRBD2. The CDR3 is 15 residues long. V gave up 0 bases and J gave up 8 bases; unmatched junction bases: 7. CDR1 SGDLS and CDR2 YYNGEE come from the germline V gene. DNA for the CDR3: TGTGCCAGCAGCGTAGTCGGGACTAGGGGCGATGAGCAGTTCTTC. It yields the protein CASSVVGTRGDEQFF. Full variable domain (rest looked up from reference TRBV9 and TRBJ2-1): DSGVTQTPKHLITATGQRVTLRCSPRSGDLSVYWYQQSLDQGLQFLIQYYNGEERAKGNILERFSAQQFPDLHSELNLSSLELGDSALYFCASSVVGTRGDEQFFGPGTRLTVL.

The chain is built from TRBV6-5 and TRBJ1-2, with D possibly matching TRBD1 (5 bases). The length of the CDR3 is 14 residues. V was shortened by 6 bases and J by 2 bases, with 13 bases between the two germline ends. The germline V gene has CDR1 MNHEY and CDR2 SVGAGI. CDR3 DNA: TGTGCCAGCAGACAACAGGCCCCAAACTATGGCTACACCTTC. Its protein is CASRQQAPNYGYTF.

The chain couples TRBV19 to TRBJ1-2, with 7 bases aligning to TRBD1. CDR1 is LNHDA, CDR2 SQIVND, per germline (reference sequence). Losses at the gene ends were 6 bases for V and 4 bases for J; bases not matched to a gene: 11. This CDR3 spans 15 amino acids. The DNA of the CDR3 is TGTGCCAGTAGCCTAATAGGACAGGTTGTCTATGGCTACACCTTC. It translates to CASSLIGQVVYGYTF.

The chain recombines TRBV5-1 with TRBJ2-1, with 11 bases that match TRBD2. CDR1 is SGHRS and CDR2 is YFSETQ in the germline V gene. The CDR3 sequence is 14 residues long. Trimming took 0 bases from V and 13 from J; bases not matched to a gene: 6. DNA of the CDR3: TGCGCCAGCAGCTTGGAAGGGACTAGCGGATTACAGTTCTTC. Translation gives CASSLEGTSGLQFF.

This clone turned up a few times. This chain joins TRBV29-1 and TRBJ2-7; D might be TRBD1 (6 bases). Germline lookup yields CDR1 SQVTM and CDR2 ANQGSEA. The CDR3 covers 11 residues. The V and J ends lost 6 bases and 4 bases respectively, with 10 bases between them. The CDR3 sequence: CSVGQLYEQYF. The CDR3 DNA reads TGCAGCGTGGGACAATTATACGAGCAGTACTTC.

This clone was seen a handful of times. CDR3 protein: CATSDPRLANLYEQYF. CDR3 nucleotides: TGTGCCACCAGTGACCCACGACTAGCGAACCTCTACGAGCAGTACTTC. The chain couples TRBV24-1 to TRBJ2-7, with 8 nucleotides matching TRBD2. This CDR3 contains 16 residues. CDR1 and CDR2 from the germline V gene are KGHDR and SFDVKD. With 4 bases clipped from V and 3 bases from J, the junction kept 10 bases outside the gene matches.

The rearrangement joins TRBV4-2 to TRBJ2-4, with D possibly being TRBD2 (5 bases). The germline gives CDR1 LGHNA, CDR2 YNFKEQ. The CDR3 is 18 residues long. V was clipped by 0 bases and J by 3 bases, with 18 bases between them. DNA for the CDR3: TGTGCCAGCAGCCAAGAAGCGGCGGGCAATCCCGACAAAAACATTCAGTACTTC. Translating it yields CASSQEAAGNPDKNIQYF.

This clone was found a few times. J is TRBJ2-1 and V is TRBV4-1; D might be TRBD2 (6 bases). The germline gives CDR1 MGHRA, CDR2 YSYEKL. The V gene lost 0 bases and the J gene lost 7 bases, with 13 bases spanning the gap. This CDR3 region has 15 residues. Written as DNA, the CDR3 is TGCGCCAGCAGCCAAGAAGCGACTAGGGCGAATGAGCAGTTCTTC. It yields the protein CASSQEATRANEQFF.

This clone was seen once. This rearrangement joins TRBV3-1 (or the pseudogene TRBV3-2) to TRBJ2-4; 13 nucleotides line up with TRBD2. With V trimmed by 2 bases and J by 0 bases, 10 bases remained unmatched. The germline CDR1 and CDR2 sequences are LGHDT and YNNKEL (reference sequence). The CDR3 runs to 20 residues. The CDR3 protein is CASSQLGLAGEWVAKNIQYF. The CDR3 region has the DNA TGTGCCAGCAGCCAACTAGGACTAGCGGGAGAATGGGTAGCCAAAAACATTCAGTACTTC.

The rearrangement links TRBV3-1 (or the pseudogene TRBV3-2) to TRBJ2-3, with 10 bases identical to TRBD2. J lost 6 bases, V lost 0 bases, and 6 bases had no gene match. The CDR3 loop spans 16 amino acids. Germline lookup yields CDR1 LGHDT and CDR2 YNNKEL (reference sequence). CDR3 sequence (DNA): TGTGCCAGCAGCCAAGATCTCAGTAGCGGGAGGGATACGCAGTATTTT. This codes for CASSQDLSSGRDTQYF.

This clone was seen once. CDR3 in amino acids: CASSLTRQGQTNEKLFF. CDR3 in DNA: TGTGCCAGCAGCTTAACCCGGCAGGGGCAGACTAATGAAAAACTGTTTTTT. This rearrangement joins TRBV7-9 to TRBJ1-4; D is possibly TRBD1 (6 bases). CDR3 size: 17 residues. Germline V gene data show CDR1 as SEHNR and CDR2 as FQNEAQ (reference sequence). The V gene lost 2 bases and the J gene lost 2 bases, with 15 bases spanning the gap.

This chain connects TRBV10-3 to TRBJ2-5; TRBD1 matches 10 bases. Germline CDR1 reads ENHRY; CDR2 reads SYGVKD. CDR3 size: 16 residues. V trimming: 6 bases; J trimming: 1 base; junction bases outside the gene matches: 8. The CDR3 region is CAISGGRDRGQETQYF. The CDR3, as DNA: TGTGCCATCAGCGGGGGCCGGGACAGGGGCCAAGAGACCCAGTACTTC.

The genes are TRBV21-1 and TRBJ1-2. TRBV21-1 is a pseudogene. The CDR3 runs 14 residues. The CDR3 DNA reads TGTGCCAGCAGCAAAGCGGGGGGTTGCTATGGCTACACCTTC. It translates to CASSKAGGCYGYTF.

V is TRBV20-1 and J is TRBJ2-7, with 7 bases identical to TRBD1. The J segment lost 3 bases and the V segment lost 3 bases, leaving 5 bases of the junction unmatched. The CDR3 loop spans 13 amino acids. Germline lookup yields CDR1 DFQATT and CDR2 SNEGSKA (reference sequence). CDR3 protein: CSASSDRVYEQYF. CDR3 in DNA: TGCAGTGCTAGTAGCGACAGGGTCTACGAGCAGTACTTC.

The chain uses TRBV7-6 and TRBJ2-1; 8 bases agree with TRBD2. Germline V gene sequence: CDR1 SGHVS, CDR2 FNYEAQ. The CDR3 contains 18 residues. After removal of 0 bases from V and 6 bases from J, the junction contained 13 bases not matched to a gene. The CDR3 sequence: CASSLAGSPRGGFNEQFF. CDR3 in DNA: TGTGCCAGCAGCTTAGCCGGATCACCCCGGGGGGGTTTCAATGAGCAGTTCTTC.